Listed here is a single T cell receptor beta chain. Its matching antigen is unknown. This specimen belongs to a study of CD8 T cells in ankylosing spondylitis. General study findings and limits: Among TCR beta sequences, a motif of several highly homologous variants appeared characteristic of ankylosing spondylitis blood.

TCRdb recomputed calls from the 5' RACE reads with MiXCR, one row per CDR3 protein. This sample carries fewer than 500,000 distinct CDR3 sequences, roughly 27% of them seen once, and the ten largest clones take about 0.9%. This CDR3 is built from 18 residues. The V gene lost 1 base and the J gene lost 0 bases, with 16 bases spanning the gap. Germline V lookup: CDR1 SGHRS, CDR2 YFSETQ. Material: blood, either unsorted or a sorted T cell fraction (not recorded which). V is TRBV5-1 and J is TRBJ1-4; D is ambiguous. The source of this sequence is a male donor with ankylosing spondylitis. The CDR3 DNA follows: TGCGCCAGCAGCTTGAGACTGAGTGGTCTGACAACTAATGAAAAACTGTTTTTT. Protein: CASSLRLSGLTTNEKLFF.